Below are 16 T cell receptor beta chains sequenced from a single sample in a study of blood T cell repertoires in COVID-19. Profiling relied on immunoSEQ multiplex PCR, and the TCRdb table lists in-frame clones only, not all of them. The repertoire consists of over 60,000 clones, with 70% to 90% occurring once and the leading ten covering approximately 0.93%. Sequencing was performed on peripheral blood. The receptors here all came from a man between 65 and 80 years old with acute or convalescent COVID-19.

This clone was seen a few times. The chain links TRBV9 to TRBJ2-2, with D tentatively TRBD1 (5 bases). The germline V gene has CDR1 SGDLS and CDR2 YYNGEE. Trimming took off 1 base at V and 1 base at J, with 17 bases between the two ends. The CDR3 runs 18 residues. The CDR3 reads CASSVTITRTKNTGELFF. For the CDR3, the DNA is TGTGCCAGCAGCGTAACGATTACTCGGACAAAGAACACCGGGGAGCTGTTTTTT.

The chain recombines TRBV5-6 with TRBJ1-6, with a tentative D call TRBD1 (5 bases). The CDR3 spans 15 residues. The V gene's germline CDR1 is SGHDT and CDR2 YYEEEE. V lost 4 bases to trimming and J lost 9 bases, with 17 bases between them. The CDR3 bases are TGTGCCAGCAGCCCTGTTCGGGCCCAGGGTTCACCCCTCCACTTT. It specifies CASSPVRAQGSPLHF.

The chain is built from TRBV23-1 and TRBJ1-2, with D tentatively TRBD1 (5 bases). TRBV23-1 falls under the ORF class, with uncertain function. The CDR3 has 16 amino acids. V dropped 1 base and J dropped 2 bases, with 14 bases sitting between them. The CDR3 here is CASSQYRQGSNYGYTF. CDR3 bases: TGCGCCAGCAGTCAATATAGGCAGGGATCGAACTATGGCTACACCTTC.

Only one count was recorded for this clone. The chain couples TRBV28 to TRBJ2-7, with 14 bases lining up with TRBD2. CDR1 and CDR2 (germline): MDHEN, SYDVKM. The CDR3 contains 15 residues. The ends lost 11 bases at V and 0 bases at J; junction bases unmatched: 6. CDR3 coding DNA: TGTGCCGCGGGACTAGCGGGGGCCAGCTCCTACGAGCAGTACTTC. Its translation: CAAGLAGASSYEQYF.

The chain is built from TRBV7-3 and TRBJ2-5; D is perhaps TRBD2 (5 bases). The CDR3 length is 15 residues. The V and J ends lost 4 bases and 5 bases respectively, with 17 bases between them. Per germline, CDR1 SGHTA and CDR2 FQGTGA. The CDR3 coding sequence is TGTGCCAGCAGCTCCAACCGAGGGCCCGGTGAGACCCAGTACTTC. Translation gives CASSSNRGPGETQYF.

The V call is TRBV15, the J call TRBJ1-2; maybe TRBD1 (5 bases). Germline CDR1 is LNHNV and CDR2 is YYDKDF (reference sequence). V was trimmed by 0 bases and J by 6 bases, leaving 14 bases between them. This CDR3 is 15 amino acids long. The DNA of the CDR3 is TGTGCCACCAGCAGAGATACCCGGGCACAGGATGGCTACACCTTC. This sequence encodes CATSRDTRAQDGYTF.

This clone was recorded once. This chain joins TRBV28 and TRBJ2-1, with a tentative D call TRBD2 (5 bases). CDR3 size: 15 residues. Germline lookup yields CDR1 MDHEN and CDR2 SYDVKM. The V end was cut by 3 bases, the J end by 0 bases, with 9 bases between. This CDR3 reads CASSFLAGSYNEQFF. The CDR3 DNA is TGTGCCAGCAGTTTTCTAGCAGGCTCCTACAATGAGCAGTTCTTC.

This clone has only one observation. The chain uses TRBV5-4 and TRBJ1-1, with TRBD1 as a possible D gene (5 bases). CDR1 and CDR2 from the germline V gene are SGHNT and YYREEE (reference sequence). Deletions cut 1 base from V and 0 bases from J, with 22 bases between. The CDR3 is made up of 19 amino acids. CDR3 nucleotides: TGTGCCAGCAGCTTGTCAGCGCTGGCTCGTGACAGCTTGAACACTGAAGCTTTCTTT. Protein: CASSLSALARDSLNTEAFF. Supplemented by reference TRBV5-4 and TRBJ1-1, the full variable domain reads ETGVTQSPTHLIKTRGQQVTLRCSSQSGHNTVSWYQQALGQGPQFIFQYYREEENGRGNFPPRFSGLQFPNYSSELNVNALELDDSALYLCASSLSALARDSLNTEAFFGQGTRLTVV.

The chain recombines TRBV25-1 with TRBJ2-7; no reliable D call. CDR1 is MGHDK, CDR2 SYGVNS, per germline. Trimming removed 4 bases from V and 5 bases from J, with 12 bases in between. The length of the CDR3 is 13 residues. The CDR3 spells CASSAQVAHEQYF. CDR3 nucleotides: TGTGCCAGCAGTGCGCAGGTCGCCCACGAGCAGTACTTC.

The chain carries TRBV3-1 (or the pseudogene TRBV3-2) and TRBJ1-2; D is ambiguous. V was trimmed by 2 bases and J by 2 bases, leaving 9 bases between them. Germline V gene sequence: CDR1 LGHDT, CDR2 YNNKEL (reference sequence). This CDR3 has 14 amino acids. CDR3 protein: CASSQLGGNYGYTF. CDR3 coding DNA: TGTGCCAGCAGCCAACTCGGAGGAAACTATGGCTACACCTTC.

The V gene is TRBV19, the J gene TRBJ1-5, with 9 bases that match TRBD1. Germline V lookup: CDR1 LNHDA, CDR2 SQIVND (reference sequence). The CDR3 length is 18 residues. With V trimmed by 0 bases and J by 6 bases, 12 bases remained unmatched. CDR3 DNA sequence: TGTGCCAGTAGTATAGACGGGACAGGGAAGGAGCGAAGTCAGCCCCAGCATTTT. This encodes CASSIDGTGKERSQPQHF. Full variable domain (remainder filled in from reference TRBV19 and TRBJ1-5): DGGITQSPKYLFRKEGQNVTLSCEQNLNHDAMYWYRQDPGQGLRLIYYSQIVNDFQKGDIAEGYSVSREKKESFPLTVTSAQKNPTAFYLCASSIDGTGKERSQPQHFGDGTRLSIL.

This chain joins TRBV5-8 and TRBJ2-2; TRBD2 is a possible D gene (6 bases). In germline, CDR1 is SGHTS, CDR2 YDEGEE. V shed 4 bases and J shed 0 bases, with 10 bases lying between them. The CDR3 consists of 15 residues. CDR3 residues: CASSPGLANTGELFF. In DNA form, the CDR3 reads TGTGCCAGCAGCCCGGGACTGGCGAACACCGGGGAGCTGTTTTTT.

V and J are TRBV5-1 and TRBJ2-7; 8 nucleotides agree with TRBD1. V was clipped by 3 bases and J by 6 bases; unmatched bases: 8. This CDR3 has 14 residues. Germline V lookup: CDR1 SGHRS, CDR2 YFSETQ. The CDR3 DNA reads TGCGCCAGCAGCTCCCGGACAGGGAAGGGCGAGCAGTACTTC. It translates to CASSSRTGKGEQYF.

The chain uses TRBV7-3 and TRBJ1-2; 7 bases agree with TRBD1. CDR1 SGHTA and CDR2 FQGTGA come from the germline V gene. The CDR3 covers 14 residues. V lost 4 bases, J lost 5 bases, and 7 bases stayed unmatched. CDR3 sequence (DNA): TGTGCCAGCAGCTCGCCGGGACAGTCGTATGGCTACACCTTC. It is translated as CASSSPGQSYGYTF.

J is TRBJ2-3 and V is TRBV28; D gene unclear. The CDR3 covers 14 residues. Germline assignment: CDR1 MDHEN and CDR2 SYDVKM. Trimming shortened V by 4 bases and J by 3 bases, and 11 bases separated the two germline ends. CDR3 amino acids: CASSSSDTTDTQYF. DNA for the CDR3: TGTGCCAGCAGTTCGAGTGACACAACAGATACGCAGTATTTT.

The chain has TRBV7-3 and TRBJ2-7; D not resolved. Germline V gives CDR1 SGHTA, CDR2 FQGTGA. V was shortened by 2 bases and J by 0 bases, with 5 bases between the two germline ends. The CDR3 sequence is 13 residues long. CDR3 region: CASSLGHSYEQYF. The CDR3, as DNA: TGTGCCAGCAGCTTAGGCCACTCCTACGAGCAGTACTTC.